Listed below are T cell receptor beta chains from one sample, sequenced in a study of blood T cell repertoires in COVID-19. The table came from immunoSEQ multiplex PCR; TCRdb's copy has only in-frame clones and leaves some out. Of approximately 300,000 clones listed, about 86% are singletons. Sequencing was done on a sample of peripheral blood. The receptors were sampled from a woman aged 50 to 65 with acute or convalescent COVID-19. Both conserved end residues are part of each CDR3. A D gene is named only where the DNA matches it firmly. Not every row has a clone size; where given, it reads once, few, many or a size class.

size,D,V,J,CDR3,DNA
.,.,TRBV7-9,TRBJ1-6,CASSLDSENSPLHF,TGTGCCAGCAGCTTAGATTCAGAAAATTCACCCCTCCACTTT
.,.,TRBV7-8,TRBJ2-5,CASSYGTIQETQYF,TGTGCCAGCAGCTACGGGACAATCCAAGAGACCCAGTACTTC
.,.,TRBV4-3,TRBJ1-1,CASSQDPGINTEAFF,TGCGCCAGCAGCCAAGATCCGGGGATAAACACTGAAGCTTTCTTT
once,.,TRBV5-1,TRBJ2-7,CASSLGGGAHSYEQYF,TGCGCCAGCAGCTTGGGCGGAGGGGCTCACTCCTACGAGCAGTACTTC
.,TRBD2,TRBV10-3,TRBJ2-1,CAISERLAGEGDGEQFF,TGTGCCATCAGTGAGCGCCTAGCGGGAGAGGGGGACGGTGAGCAGTTCTTC
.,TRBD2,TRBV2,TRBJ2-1,CASTREDAIEQFF,TGTGCCAGCACTCGGGAGGATGCTATTGAGCAGTTCTTC
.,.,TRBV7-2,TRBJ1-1,CASSLGRPLNTEAFF,TGTGCCAGCAGCTTGGGGCGGCCCCTGAACACTGAAGCTTTCTTT
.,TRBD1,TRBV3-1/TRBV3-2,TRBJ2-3,CASSPSLRTGFTDTQYF,TGTGCCAGCAGCCCCTCTCTGAGGACAGGGTTCACAGATACGCAGTATTTT
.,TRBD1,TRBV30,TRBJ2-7,CAWDRDSTYEQYF,TGTGCCTGGGACCGGGACAGCACCTACGAGCAGTACTTC
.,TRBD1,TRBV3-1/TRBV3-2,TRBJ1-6,CASSQGGTDRNSPLHF,TGTGCCAGCAGCCAAGGAGGGACAGATAGGAATTCACCCCTCCACTTT
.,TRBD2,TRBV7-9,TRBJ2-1,CASSLAGGVYEQFF,TGTGCCAGCAGTCTAGCGGGAGGGGTTTATGAGCAGTTCTTC
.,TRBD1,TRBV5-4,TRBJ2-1,CASSLPQGADNEQFF,TGTGCCAGCAGCTTGCCCCAGGGGGCGGACAATGAGCAGTTCTTC
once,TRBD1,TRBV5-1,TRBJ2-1,CASSSVPGQGDEQFF,TGCGCCAGCAGCTCTGTCCCGGGACAGGGTGATGAGCAGTTCTTC